One sample yielded the 26 T cell receptor beta chains listed below, sequenced in a study of cytomegalovirus exposure and HLA in healthy donors. In the PCR, 60 Vbeta and 13 Jbeta primers were used. TCRdb keeps only in-frame clones here, not all; method: immunoSEQ multiplex PCR. There are over 110,000 clones in the sample; around 78% occur only once, and about 2.2% lies in the top ten. The sample comprised PBMCs. All receptors derive from a young woman in good health and CMV-seropositive.

CDR3 sequence: CASSLWAPRIDGYTF. CDR3 bases: TGTGCCAGCAGCTTATGGGCCCCCAGGATCGATGGCTACACCTTC. The chain combines TRBV11-1 with TRBJ1-2; D gene ambiguous. The CDR3 sequence is 15 residues long. The V gene's germline CDR1 is SGHAT and CDR2 FQDESV (reference sequence). Trimming took 2 bases from V and 6 from J, leaving 16 bases between them.

V gene TRBV11-2 combines with J gene TRBJ1-1; D is unclear. The CDR3 has 14 amino acids. V gave up 3 bases and J gave up 3 bases, with 11 bases separating them. The germline CDR1 and CDR2 sequences are SGHAT and FQNNGV. The CDR3 reads CASSLGRAHTEAFF. In DNA form, the CDR3 reads TGTGCCAGCAGCTTGGGGAGGGCTCACACTGAAGCTTTCTTT.

This sequence joins TRBV5-1 and TRBJ2-7, with TRBD1 identical over 8 bases. The germline CDR1 and CDR2 sequences are SGHRS and YFSETQ. The junction had 7 bases not matched to a gene; V was cut back by 4 bases and J by 4 bases. This CDR3 region has 14 residues. The CDR3 DNA reads as TGCGCCAGCAGCGGCGGCGGACAGGGTTACGAGCAGTACTTC. Translated, it gives CASSGGGQGYEQYF.

The rearrangement links TRBV25-1 to TRBJ1-3, with 12 bases fitting TRBD1. Losses at the gene ends were 6 bases for V and 7 bases for J; bases not matched to a gene: 4. The CDR3 extends over 14 amino acids. The V gene's germline CDR1 is MGHDK and CDR2 SYGVNS. The CDR3 DNA sequence: TGTGCCAGCAGGGGACAGGGGGCAGCGAACACCATATATTTT. Amino acids: CASRGQGAANTIYF.

The CDR3 loop reads CASRTAQGNTEAFF. The CDR3 DNA is TGTGCCAGCAGAACCGCACAGGGGAACACTGAAGCTTTCTTT. This chain uses TRBV6-1 with TRBJ1-1; the D gene is possibly TRBD1 (6 bases). V lost 6 bases, J lost 1 base, and 12 bases lay in between. The CDR3 has 14 amino acids. Germline CDR1 MNHNS, CDR2 SASEGT.

This clone showed up just once. V usage is TRBV7-2 and J usage is TRBJ2-5; TRBD2 matches at 9 bases. Germline values: CDR1 SGHTA, CDR2 FQGNSA. V lost 5 bases and J lost 1; bases outside the gene matches: 5. There are 15 residues in the CDR3. CDR3 region: CASSQPGLAQETQYF. For the CDR3, the DNA is TGTGCCAGCAGCCAACCGGGACTAGCCCAAGAGACCCAGTACTTC.

This clone was counted only a few times. J is TRBJ2-3 and V is TRBV5-4; 8 positions match TRBD1. V was clipped by 6 bases and J by 1 base; unmatched bases: 7. CDR1 and CDR2 from the germline V gene are SGHNT and YYREEE (reference sequence). The CDR3 has 15 amino acids. The CDR3 nucleotides are TGTGCCAGCAATAAGGACAGGGTGGGCACAGATACGCAGTATTTT. Translated, it gives CASNKDRVGTDTQYF.

This rearrangement joins TRBV5-6 to TRBJ2-7; 15 bases line up with TRBD2. Germline V gene data show CDR1 as SGHDT and CDR2 as YYEEEE. J gave up 7 bases and V 7 bases, and 6 bases lay outside the gene matches. The CDR3 sequence is 14 residues long. The CDR3 is CASSWTSGGDEQYF. The CDR3 bases are TGTGCCAGCTCCTGGACTAGCGGGGGGGATGAGCAGTACTTC.

The chain joins TRBV7-6 to TRBJ1-6; no clear D. V lost 5 bases, J lost 6 bases, and 20 bases lay in between. Germline values: CDR1 SGHVS, CDR2 FNYEAQ. There are 17 residues in the CDR3. The CDR3 spells CASSPYSRGGSNSPLHF. DNA for the CDR3: TGTGCCAGCAGCCCTTATTCCCGGGGTGGATCTAATTCACCCCTCCACTTT.

As to this clone: One end of the junction does not line up with germline, which may come from a read error. The chain couples TRBV7-9 to TRBJ2-7, with TRBD2 as a possible D gene (7 bases). The CDR3 is 13 residues long. Germline V gives CDR1 SEHNR, CDR2 FQNEAQ (reference sequence). The CDR3 coding sequence is TGTTCCAGCAGCTTAGGGGGGGCCTACGAGCAGTACTTC. Protein sequence: CSSSLGGAYEQYF.

The chain recombines TRBV27 with TRBJ1-1, with TRBD1 matching over 8 bases. V dropped 3 bases and J dropped 1; count of bases not matched to a gene: 4. Germline V gives CDR1 MNHEY, CDR2 SMNVEV (reference sequence). This CDR3 region has 15 residues. CDR3 in amino acids: CASSFRQGQNTEAFF. The CDR3 DNA reads TGTGCCAGCAGTTTTCGACAGGGGCAGAACACTGAAGCTTTCTTT.

This chain links TRBV6-4 with TRBJ2-4; perhaps TRBD1 as D (6 bases). Between the trimmed V and J ends, which lost 2 bases and 2 bases, there was a span of 13 bases. The CDR3 is 16 amino acids. The germline V gene encodes CDR1 MRHNA and CDR2 SNTAGT. This CDR3 is CASSDTPQGTKNIQYF. CDR3 in DNA: TGTGCCAGCAGTGACACCCCACAGGGCACCAAAAACATTCAGTACTTC.

With respect to this clone: At one of its ends the junction is not consistent with the germline gene, which may arise from a read error. The chain has TRBV29-1 and TRBJ2-7, with D maybe TRBD2 (7 bases). The germline CDR1 and CDR2 sequences are SQVTM and ANQGSEA. This CDR3 is 14 amino acids long. The CDR3 DNA is TGCAGCGCGACGGGGGGCGGGACATCCTTCGAGCAGTACTTC. Protein sequence: CSATGGGTSFEQYF.

The genes are TRBV5-1 and TRBJ1-1; 8 nucleotides match TRBD1. J was trimmed by 3 bases and V by 3 bases; bases with no gene match: 4. The V gene's germline CDR1 is SGHRS and CDR2 YFSETQ. The CDR3 is made up of 14 amino acids. The CDR3 coding sequence is TGCGCCAGCAGCTCGGACAGGGTCCACACTGAAGCTTTCTTT. This codes for CASSSDRVHTEAFF.

The genes are TRBV12-5 and TRBJ2-4, with a tentative D call TRBD1 (5 bases). Germline loops: CDR1 LGHNT, CDR2 FRNRAP. There are 17 residues in the CDR3. The V end was cut by 1 base, the J end by 0 bases, with 13 bases between. As DNA, the CDR3 is TGTGCTAGTGGTTTGGACCCAGGGTGTTTAGCCAAAAACATTCAGTACTTC. Translation gives CASGLDPGCLAKNIQYF.

The chain links TRBV4-1 to TRBJ1-6; 11 nucleotides agree with TRBD1. This CDR3 spans 16 amino acids. CDR1 MGHRA and CDR2 YSYEKL come from the germline V gene. V trimming: 1 base; J trimming: 7 bases; junction bases outside the gene matches: 3. The CDR3 DNA reads TGCGCCAGCAGCCAAGGTCGGACAGGGGGCAATTCACCCCTCCACTTT. Translating gives CASSQGRTGGNSPLHF.

This clone was detected only a few times. The chain is built from TRBV6-4 and TRBJ2-1; 10 bases agree with TRBD2. CDR3 size: 16 residues. The germline gives CDR1 MRHNA, CDR2 SNTAGT. Trimming removed 6 bases from V and 3 bases from J; junction bases left unmatched: 8. CDR3 protein: CASSNLAGADYNEQFF. The CDR3 bases are TGTGCCAGCAGCAATCTAGCGGGGGCCGACTACAATGAGCAGTTCTTC.

This clone was detected only a few times. The CDR3 is CASSLGTVNTGELFF. CDR3 coding DNA: TGTGCCAGCAGCTTAGGGACAGTTAACACCGGGGAGCTGTTTTTT. The chain combines TRBV7-2 with TRBJ2-2, with D tentatively TRBD1 (6 bases). Looked up from germline, CDR1 is SGHTA and CDR2 is FQGNSA. Trimming removed 1 base from V and 2 bases from J, with 8 bases in between. The CDR3 has 15 residues.

V is TRBV14 and J is TRBJ1-1; TRBD1 agrees at 7 bases. The CDR3 runs 15 residues. V trimming: 4 bases; J trimming: 3 bases; junction bases outside the gene matches: 8. The germline V gene encodes CDR1 SGHDN and CDR2 FVKESK. For the CDR3, the DNA is TGTGCCAGCAGCCGAATGACAGGGCGGGACACTGAAGCTTTCTTT. Translated: CASSRMTGRDTEAFF.

The chain uses TRBV6-5 and TRBJ2-7, with 8 bases fitting TRBD1. With 2 bases clipped from V and 1 base from J, the junction kept 7 bases outside the gene matches. Germline assignment: CDR1 MNHEY and CDR2 SVGAGI. The CDR3 is 16 amino acids. Here the CDR3 DNA reads TGTGCCAGCAGTTACGCTCAGGGGGCTAATTCCTACGAGCAGTACTTC. Translated: CASSYAQGANSYEQYF.

The rearrangement links TRBV15 to TRBJ2-5; 8 nucleotides align to TRBD1. The trim removed 1 base at V and 0 bases at J, leaving 1 base unmatched. The V gene's germline CDR1 is LNHNV and CDR2 YYDKDF (reference sequence). The CDR3 is made up of 15 amino acids. CDR3 residues: CATSRGGQDQETQYF. Here the CDR3 DNA reads TGTGCCACCAGCAGAGGGGGACAGGACCAAGAGACCCAGTACTTC. Supplemented by reference TRBV15 and TRBJ2-5, the full variable domain reads DAMVIQNPRYQVTQFGKPVTLSCSQTLNHNVMYWYQQKSSQAPKLLFHYYDKDFNNEADTPDNFQSRRPNTSFCFLDIRSPGLGDTAMYLCATSRGGQDQETQYFGPGTRLLVL.

The chain is built from TRBV2 and TRBJ2-7; tentative D call: TRBD2 (5 bases). Germline CDR1 reads SNHLY; CDR2 reads FYNNEI. This CDR3 region has 15 residues. Trimming left V 1 base short and J 0 bases short, with 10 bases between. The CDR3 loop is CASSEEAAASYEQYF. The DNA for the CDR3 is TGTGCCAGCAGTGAAGAAGCGGCCGCCTCCTACGAGCAGTACTTC.

This clone was found once. The gene calls are TRBV7-9 and TRBJ2-1, with TRBD1 matching over 7 bases. Germline CDR1 SEHNR, CDR2 FQNEAQ (reference sequence). V was clipped by 5 bases and J by 7 bases; unmatched bases: 11. The CDR3 covers 15 residues. The CDR3 reads CASSRRQGRNNEQFF. The CDR3, as DNA: TGTGCCAGCAGCAGAAGACAGGGACGAAATAATGAGCAGTTCTTC.

The genes are TRBV6-5 and TRBJ2-7, with D possibly being TRBD1 (5 bases). Germline CDR1 and CDR2: MNHEY and SVGAGI. Trimming removed 5 bases from V and 5 bases from J, with 19 bases in between. The CDR3 has 15 amino acids. In nucleotides, the CDR3 is TGTGCCAGCAGTACAGGTGGGCAGGGTGTCAACGAGCAGTACTTC. Its protein product is CASSTGGQGVNEQYF.

The rearrangement uses TRBV13 and TRBJ2-5; 8 positions agree with TRBD1. Matching the DNA end better, TRBJ2-7 makes the J call doubtful. CDR3 length: 16 amino acids. CDR1 and CDR2 from the germline V gene are PRHDT and FYEKMQ (reference sequence). This CDR3 reads CASSRNSGTGPYEQYF. For the CDR3, the DNA is TGTGCCAGCAGTCGTAATTCCGGGACAGGTCCCTACGAGCAGTACTTC.

In this sample, this clone turned up a few times. The rearrangement links TRBV6-1 to TRBJ2-3, with 7 bases that match TRBD2. Germline loops: CDR1 MNHNS, CDR2 SASEGT. J gave up 1 base and V 6 bases, and 7 bases lay outside the gene matches. This CDR3 contains 15 residues. The CDR3 here is CASSQGAGGTDTQYF. CDR3 bases: TGTGCCAGCAGCCAAGGGGCGGGGGGCACAGATACGCAGTATTTT.